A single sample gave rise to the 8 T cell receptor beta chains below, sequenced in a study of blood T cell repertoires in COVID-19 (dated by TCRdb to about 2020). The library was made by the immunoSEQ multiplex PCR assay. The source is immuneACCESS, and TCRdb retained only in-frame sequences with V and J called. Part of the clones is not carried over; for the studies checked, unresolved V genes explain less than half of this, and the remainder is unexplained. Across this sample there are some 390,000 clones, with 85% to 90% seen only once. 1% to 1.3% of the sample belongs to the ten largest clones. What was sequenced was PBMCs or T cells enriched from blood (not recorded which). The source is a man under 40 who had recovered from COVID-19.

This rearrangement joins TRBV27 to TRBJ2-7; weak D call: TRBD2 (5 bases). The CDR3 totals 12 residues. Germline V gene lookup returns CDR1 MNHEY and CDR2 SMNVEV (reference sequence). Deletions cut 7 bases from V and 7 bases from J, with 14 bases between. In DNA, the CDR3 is TGTGCCAGCACCTCTCAATCGGGGGAGCAGTACTTC. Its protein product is CASTSQSGEQYF.

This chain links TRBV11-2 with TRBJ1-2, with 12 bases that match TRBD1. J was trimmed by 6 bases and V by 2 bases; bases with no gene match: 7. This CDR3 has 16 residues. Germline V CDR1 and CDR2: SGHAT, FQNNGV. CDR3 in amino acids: CASSLITGTGGDGYTF. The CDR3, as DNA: TGTGCCAGCAGCTTAATAACCGGGACAGGGGGCGATGGCTACACCTTC.

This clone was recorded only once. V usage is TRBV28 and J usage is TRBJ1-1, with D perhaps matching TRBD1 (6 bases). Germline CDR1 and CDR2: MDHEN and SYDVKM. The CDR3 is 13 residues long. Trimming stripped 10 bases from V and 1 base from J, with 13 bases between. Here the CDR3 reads CATSTGENTEAFF. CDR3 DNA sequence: TGTGCCACCTCGACAGGAGAGAACACTGAAGCTTTCTTT. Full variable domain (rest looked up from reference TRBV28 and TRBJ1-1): DVKVTQSSRYLVKRTGEKVFLECVQDMDHENMFWYRQDPGLGLRLIYFSYDVKMKEKGDIPEGYSVSREKKERFSLILESASTNQTSMYLCATSTGENTEAFFGQGTRLTVV.

DNA of the CDR3: TGTGCCAGCAGCCCACTAGCTGCTAGCACAGATACGCAGTATTTT. Translation gives CASSPLAASTDTQYF. V is TRBV11-2 and J is TRBJ2-3; a weak D match, TRBD2 (6 bases). Trimming pared 5 bases from V and 0 bases from J, leaving 12 bases between. The V gene's germline CDR1 is SGHAT and CDR2 FQNNGV. The length of the CDR3 is 15 residues.

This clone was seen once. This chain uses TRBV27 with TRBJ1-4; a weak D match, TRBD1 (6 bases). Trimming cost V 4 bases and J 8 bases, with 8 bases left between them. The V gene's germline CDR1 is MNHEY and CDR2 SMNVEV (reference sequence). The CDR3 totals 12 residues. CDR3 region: CASSSRGEKLFF. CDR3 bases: TGTGCCAGCAGTTCCAGGGGAGAAAAACTGTTTTTT.

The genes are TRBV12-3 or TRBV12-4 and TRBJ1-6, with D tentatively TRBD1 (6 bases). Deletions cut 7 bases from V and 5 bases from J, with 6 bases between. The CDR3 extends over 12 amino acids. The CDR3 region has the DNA TGTGCCAGCACAGGGGATAATTCACCCCTCCACTTT. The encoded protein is CASTGDNSPLHF.

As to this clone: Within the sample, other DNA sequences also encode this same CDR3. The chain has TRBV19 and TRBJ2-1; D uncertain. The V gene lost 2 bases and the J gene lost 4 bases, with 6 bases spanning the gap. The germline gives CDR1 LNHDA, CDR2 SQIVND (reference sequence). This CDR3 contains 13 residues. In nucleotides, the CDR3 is TGTGCCAGTAGTATACCCGGGTACAATGAGCAGTTCTTC. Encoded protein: CASSIPGYNEQFF.

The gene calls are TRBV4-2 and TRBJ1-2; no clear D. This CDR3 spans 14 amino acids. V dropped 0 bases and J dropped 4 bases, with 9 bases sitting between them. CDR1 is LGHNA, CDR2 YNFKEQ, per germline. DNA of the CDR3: TGTGCCAGCAGCCAAGAGAGGGTGGGCTATGGCTACACCTTC. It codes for CASSQERVGYGYTF.